The 20 T cell receptor beta chains below all came from one sample that was sequenced in a study of blood T cells in healthy people across ages. Together with a sample-barcoded 5' primer, a J-beta primer mix was included in a second PCR lasting about 6 to 12 cycles. TCRdb re-derived calls from the 5' RACE reads in MiXCR, one entry per CDR3 protein. The data contain some 800,000 distinct CDR3 sequences, around 25% of them seen just once; the ten biggest clones take up more than 3%. The sample was also reused in another study, on T cells of mothers and their children.

The source material was blood. These receptors originate from a boy between 10 and 17 years old in good health.

This clonotype was found a few times. This chain joins TRBV2 and TRBJ2-2; D is unclear. Germline CDR1 and CDR2: SNHLY and FYNNEI. The CDR3 runs 13 residues. V was trimmed by 6 bases and J by 8 bases, leaving 13 bases between them. The CDR3 is CASSPGPRGELFF. For the CDR3, the DNA is TGTGCCAGCAGCCCCGGGCCAAGAGGGGAGCTGTTTTTT.

In its sample, this clonotype was seen a few times. The V call is TRBV11-2, the J call TRBJ2-5, with 9 bases matching TRBD2. V trimming: 4 bases; J trimming: 7 bases; junction bases outside the gene matches: 10. The germline V gene has CDR1 SGHAT and CDR2 FQNNGV. CDR3 length equals 15 residues. The CDR3 nucleotides read TGTGCCAGCAGCTCCCATTTAGCGGGAGAACGGACCCAGTACTTC. The encoded protein is CASSSHLAGERTQYF.

The genes are TRBV7-2 and TRBJ2-5, with 9 positions matching TRBD2. Matching the DNA end better, TRBJ2-7 makes the J call doubtful. This CDR3 spans 16 amino acids. CDR1 and CDR2 from the germline V gene are SGHTA and FQGNSA. CDR3 sequence reads: CASSRTPSGASYEQYF. Written as DNA, the CDR3 is TGTGCCAGCTCTCGAACCCCTAGCGGGGCCTCCTACGAGCAGTACTTC.

This clonotype showed up just a few times. The gene calls are TRBV20-1 and TRBJ1-2; TRBD1 matches at 8 bases. CDR1 DFQATT and CDR2 SNEGSKA come from the germline V gene (reference sequence). The ends lost 3 bases at V and 4 bases at J; junction bases unmatched: 10. The CDR3 runs 15 residues. The CDR3 sequence is CSASGGTGTFYGYTF. For the CDR3, the DNA is TGCAGTGCTAGCGGTGGGACAGGCACTTTCTATGGCTACACCTTC.

The V call is TRBV24-1, the J call TRBJ1-2, with 7 bases aligning to TRBD1. Trimming cost V 4 bases and J 4 bases; bases outside gene matches: 8. The CDR3 is made up of 15 amino acids. Germline loops: CDR1 KGHDR, CDR2 SFDVKD. This CDR3 is CATSDPTTGIYGYTF. The CDR3 nucleotides read TGTGCCACCAGTGACCCCACGACAGGGATCTATGGCTACACCTTC.

In its sample, this clonotype was seen many times. V usage is TRBV29-1 and J usage is TRBJ2-7; TRBD1 is a possible D gene (5 bases). The CDR3 has 12 residues. Trimming cost V 4 bases and J 2 bases, with 9 bases left between them. The germline CDR1 and CDR2 sequences are SQVTM and ANQGSEA. This chain's CDR3 is CSVGSGPYEQYF. As DNA, the CDR3 is TGCAGCGTTGGATCAGGGCCCTACGAGCAGTACTTC.

The sample holds a few counts of this clonotype. The V gene is TRBV4-1, the J gene TRBJ2-5; D may be TRBD1 (6 bases). The germline V gene encodes CDR1 MGHRA and CDR2 YSYEKL. Trimming shortened V by 0 bases and J by 4 bases, and 15 bases separated the two germline ends. The CDR3 sequence is 16 residues long. The CDR3 sequence is CASSQDRAQGRETQYF. CDR3 in DNA: TGCGCCAGCAGCCAAGATCGGGCACAGGGACGAGAGACCCAGTACTTC.

The V and J genes are TRBV6-5 and TRBJ1-1; possibly TRBD1 for D (6 bases). This CDR3 contains 15 residues. Trimming shortened V by 0 bases and J by 2 bases, and 10 bases separated the two germline ends. The germline CDR1 and CDR2 sequences are MNHEY and SVGAGI. CDR3 sequence: CASSYSMDSNTEAFF. In nucleotides, the CDR3 is TGTGCCAGCAGTTACTCGATGGACAGCAACACTGAAGCTTTCTTT.

In DNA, the CDR3 is TGTGCCAACCTAGTAGGGAAGGATCCAAAAGAGACCCAGTACTTC. Translation gives CANLVGKDPKETQYF. This rearrangement joins TRBV27 to TRBJ2-5; no clear D. Germline V gene data show CDR1 as MNHEY and CDR2 as SMNVEV (reference sequence). V was pared by 10 bases and J by 3 bases, with 21 bases between. This CDR3 has 15 amino acids.

This clonotype has just a few counts. The V and J genes are TRBV20-1 and TRBJ1-4; 8 bases fit TRBD1. The germline V gene encodes CDR1 DFQATT and CDR2 SNEGSKA (reference sequence). V was clipped by 6 bases and J by 6 bases; unmatched bases: 3. CDR3 length equals 12 residues. The CDR3 region is CSAGQGYEKLFF. For the CDR3, the DNA is TGCAGTGCCGGACAGGGCTATGAAAAACTGTTTTTT.

V usage is TRBV7-6 and J usage is TRBJ2-1, with D unresolved. V lost 1 base and J lost 4, with 17 bases in between. This CDR3 comprises 17 residues. Germline V gives CDR1 SGHVS, CDR2 FNYEAQ. Here the CDR3 DNA reads TGTGCCAGCAGCTTAGTTAGTCTGGATATAGGTTACAATGAGCAGTTCTTC. This gives the protein CASSLVSLDIGYNEQFF.

V is TRBV11-2 and J is TRBJ2-1; D is undetermined. Germline CDR1 reads SGHAT; CDR2 reads FQNNGV. V gave up 1 base and J gave up 8 bases, with 12 bases separating them. The CDR3 contains 14 residues. This chain's CDR3 is CASSLGRRNYEQFF. CDR3 coding DNA: TGTGCCAGCAGCTTAGGTCGTAGGAATTATGAGCAGTTCTTC.

This clonotype was recorded once. The rearrangement joins TRBV20-1 to TRBJ2-3; TRBD2 matches at 8 bases. CDR3 size: 13 residues. Germline V gene lookup returns CDR1 DFQATT and CDR2 SNEGSKA (reference sequence). V lost 5 bases to trimming and J lost 2 bases; unmatched junction nucleotides: 3. Written as DNA, the CDR3 is TGCAGTGCTGAGCGGGGGACCACAGATACGCAGTATTTT. Its protein product is CSAERGTTDTQYF.

Ten or more counts support this clonotype. CDR3 sequence (DNA): TGTGCCACATCCAGGGTCACAGAGACCCAGTACTTC. Protein sequence: CATSRVTETQYF. The gene calls are TRBV10-3 and TRBJ2-5, with TRBD1 as a possible D gene (5 bases). Trimming cost V 10 bases and J 4 bases, with 13 bases left between them. CDR1 and CDR2 (germline): ENHRY, SYGVKD. There are 12 residues in the CDR3.

The genes are TRBV14 and TRBJ1-5, with D unclear. The CDR3 is 14 amino acids. V shed 5 bases and J shed 1 base, with 9 bases lying between them. Germline loops: CDR1 SGHDN, CDR2 FVKESK. In nucleotides, the CDR3 is TGTGCCAGCAGCGGCTTAGGGAGCAATCAGCCCCAGCATTTT. It encodes CASSGLGSNQPQHF.

The V call is TRBV20-1, the J call TRBJ1-4; D remains unclear. The germline CDR1 and CDR2 sequences are DFQATT and SNEGSKA (reference sequence). V was shortened by 3 bases and J by 1 base, with 6 bases between the two germline ends. There are 13 residues in the CDR3. In DNA, the CDR3 is TGCAGTGCTAGGGGATTAACTAATGAAAAACTGTTTTTT. Amino acids: CSARGLTNEKLFF.

Notes on this clonotype: One end of the junction is discordant with germline, which a read error may explain. The chain uses TRBV5-4 and TRBJ2-1; 12 bases align to TRBD2. Germline loops: CDR1 SGHNT, CDR2 YYREEE (reference sequence). The CDR3 has 16 amino acids. CDR3 nucleotides: TGTACCAGCAGCTTCCTAGCGGGGGGGCCTTACAATGAGCAGTTCTTC. Amino acids: CTSSFLAGGPYNEQFF.

The chain joins TRBV6-2 or TRBV6-3 to TRBJ2-7, with D unclear. The length of the CDR3 is 14 residues. Between the trimmed V and J ends, which lost 5 bases and 2 bases, there was a span of 13 bases. Germline V gene data show CDR1 as MNHEY and CDR2 as SVGEGT. The CDR3 spells CASSPIPGTYEQYF. The CDR3 region has the DNA TGTGCCAGCAGTCCTATACCAGGAACCTACGAGCAGTACTTC.

This clonotype was counted between two and nine times. This chain connects TRBV7-8 to TRBJ1-4; D gene unclear. V gave up 0 bases and J gave up 5 bases, with 10 bases separating them. The CDR3 is 15 residues long. The germline V gene encodes CDR1 SGHVS and CDR2 FQNEAQ. CDR3 in amino acids: CASSLAVSPNEKLFF. The CDR3 bases are TGTGCCAGCAGCTTAGCAGTTAGTCCGAATGAAAAACTGTTTTTT.

Only a few counts were recorded for this clonotype. Given a much more abundant clone one base away, this may be a read error. The chain has TRBV2 and TRBJ2-1, with a weak D call TRBD2 (6 bases). The CDR3 runs 15 residues. Germline V gene sequence: CDR1 SNHLY, CDR2 FYNNEI. V lost 6 bases and J lost 2, with 14 bases in between. This CDR3 is CASSGGESAYNEQFF. CDR3 DNA: TGTGCCAGCAGCGGGGGAGAATCGGCCTACAATGAGCAGTTCTTC.